This section outlines one T cell receptor (beta chain) sequence together with its context. The target antigen is unknown. Germline-derived CDR1 and CDR2 are SGHRS and YFSETQ. Trimming stripped 4 bases from V and 6 bases from J, with 10 bases between. The CDR3 covers 12 residues. The record originates from a study of identical twins. Overall study findings and caveats: Cross-sectional statistics underpinned the conclusions; the same donors were not followed. Cord blood's abundant beta clonotypes had fewer insertions, unlike memory repertoires.

TCRdb ran MiXCR on the 5' RACE reads and lists one entry per CDR3 protein. This sample has 600,000 to 850,000 distinct CDR3 sequences, with about 20% found just once. The data were also submitted as part of a second study, on T cells expressing NK-cell markers. As that study records: Sequencing of TCR beta repertoires drew on sorted CD3+CD56+NKG2C+, CD3+CD56+NKG2C- and CD3+CD56-NKG2C+ T cells. Expanded NKG2C+ T cell clones had unclear HCMV specificity.

The sample was PBMCs. The chain uses TRBV5-1 and TRBJ1-2, with D unclear. The TCR was taken from a woman under 30 in good health. The CDR3 sequence: CASSPAQDGYTF. Written as DNA, the CDR3 is TGCGCCAGCAGCCCCGCTCAAGATGGCTACACCTTC.